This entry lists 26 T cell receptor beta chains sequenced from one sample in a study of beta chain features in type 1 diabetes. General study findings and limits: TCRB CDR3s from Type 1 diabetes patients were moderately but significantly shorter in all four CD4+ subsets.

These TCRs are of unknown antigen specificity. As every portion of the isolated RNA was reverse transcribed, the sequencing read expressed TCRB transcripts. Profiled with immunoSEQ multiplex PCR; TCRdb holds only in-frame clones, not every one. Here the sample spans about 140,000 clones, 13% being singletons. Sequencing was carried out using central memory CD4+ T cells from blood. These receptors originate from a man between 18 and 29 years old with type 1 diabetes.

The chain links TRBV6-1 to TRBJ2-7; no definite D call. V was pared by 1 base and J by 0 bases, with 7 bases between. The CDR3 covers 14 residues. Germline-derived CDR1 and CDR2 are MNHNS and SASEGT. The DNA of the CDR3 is TGTGCCAGCAGTGAAGGATGGTCCTCCTACGAGCAGTACTTC. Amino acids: CASSEGWSSYEQYF.

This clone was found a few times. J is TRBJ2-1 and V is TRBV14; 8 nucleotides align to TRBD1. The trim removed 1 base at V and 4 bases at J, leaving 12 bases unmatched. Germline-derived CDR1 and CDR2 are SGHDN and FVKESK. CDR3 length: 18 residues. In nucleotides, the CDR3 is TGTGCCAGCAGCCAAGTCACAGGGGGAATCGCTCGATACAATGAGCAGTTCTTC. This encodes CASSQVTGGIARYNEQFF.

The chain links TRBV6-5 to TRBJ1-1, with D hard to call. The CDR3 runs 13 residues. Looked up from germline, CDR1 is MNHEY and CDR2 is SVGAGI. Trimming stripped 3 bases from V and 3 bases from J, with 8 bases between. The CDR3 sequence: CASSYVRDTEAFF. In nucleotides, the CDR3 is TGTGCCAGCAGTTATGTTCGGGACACTGAAGCTTTCTTT.

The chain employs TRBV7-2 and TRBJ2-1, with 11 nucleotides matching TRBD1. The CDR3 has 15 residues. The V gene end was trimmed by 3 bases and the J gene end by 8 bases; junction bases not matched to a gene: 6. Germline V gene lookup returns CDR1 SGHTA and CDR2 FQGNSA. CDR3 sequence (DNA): TGTGCCAGCAGCTTCCGGGACAGGGGGAACGATGAGCAGTTCTTC. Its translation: CASSFRDRGNDEQFF. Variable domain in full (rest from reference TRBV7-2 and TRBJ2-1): GAGVSQSPSNKVTEKGKDVELRCDPISGHTALYWYRQSLGQGLEFLIYFQGNSAPDKSGLPSDRFSAERTGGSVSTLTIQRTQQEDSAVYLCASSFRDRGNDEQFFGPGTRLTVL.

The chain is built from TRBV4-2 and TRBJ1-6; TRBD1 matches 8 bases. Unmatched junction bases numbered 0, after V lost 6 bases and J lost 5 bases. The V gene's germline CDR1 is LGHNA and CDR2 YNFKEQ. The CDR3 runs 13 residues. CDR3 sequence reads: CASRDRDNSPLHF. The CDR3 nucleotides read TGTGCCAGCAGGGACAGGGATAATTCACCCCTCCACTTT.

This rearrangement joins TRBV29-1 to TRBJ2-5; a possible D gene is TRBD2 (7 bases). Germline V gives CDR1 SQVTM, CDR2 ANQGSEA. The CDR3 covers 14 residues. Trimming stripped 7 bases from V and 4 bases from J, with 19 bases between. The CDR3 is CSAEGGMGRETQYF. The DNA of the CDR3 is TGCAGCGCCGAGGGGGGGATGGGGCGAGAGACCCAGTACTTC.

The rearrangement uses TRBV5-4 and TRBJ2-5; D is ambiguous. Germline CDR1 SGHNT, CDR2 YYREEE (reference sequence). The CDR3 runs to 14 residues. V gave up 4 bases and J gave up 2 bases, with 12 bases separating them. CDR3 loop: CASSLRTRQETQYF. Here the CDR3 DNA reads TGTGCCAGCAGCCTAAGGACCAGACAAGAGACCCAGTACTTC.

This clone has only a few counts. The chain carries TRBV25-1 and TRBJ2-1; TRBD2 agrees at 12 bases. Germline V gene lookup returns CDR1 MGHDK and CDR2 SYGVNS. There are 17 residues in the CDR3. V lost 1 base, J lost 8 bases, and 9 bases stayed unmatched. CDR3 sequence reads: CASSESRLAGGYDEQFF. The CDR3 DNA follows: TGTGCCAGCAGTGAATCCCGTCTAGCGGGGGGGTATGATGAGCAGTTCTTC.

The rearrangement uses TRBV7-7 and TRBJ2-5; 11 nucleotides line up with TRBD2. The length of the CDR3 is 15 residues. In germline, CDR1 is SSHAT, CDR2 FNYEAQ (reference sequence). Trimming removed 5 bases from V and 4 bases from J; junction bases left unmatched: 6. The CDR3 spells CASSLSGGAGETQYF. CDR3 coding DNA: TGTGCCAGCAGCCTTAGCGGGGGGGCTGGAGAGACCCAGTACTTC.

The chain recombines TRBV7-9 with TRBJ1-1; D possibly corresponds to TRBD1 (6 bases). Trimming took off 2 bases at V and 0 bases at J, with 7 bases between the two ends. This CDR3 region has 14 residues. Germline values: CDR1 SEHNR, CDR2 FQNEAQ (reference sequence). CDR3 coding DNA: TGTGCCAGCAGCTTAACAGGGATGAACACTGAAGCTTTCTTT. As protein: CASSLTGMNTEAFF. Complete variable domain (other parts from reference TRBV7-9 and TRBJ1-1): DTGVSQNPRHKITKRGQNVTFRCDPISEHNRLYWYRQTLGQGPEFLTYFQNEAQLEKSRLLSDRFSAERPKGSFSTLEIQRTEQGDSAMYLCASSLTGMNTEAFFGQGTRLTVV.

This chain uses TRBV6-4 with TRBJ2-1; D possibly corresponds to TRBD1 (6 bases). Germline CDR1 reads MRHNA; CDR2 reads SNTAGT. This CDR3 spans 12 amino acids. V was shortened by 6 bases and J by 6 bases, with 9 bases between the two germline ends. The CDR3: CASSRGGNEQFF. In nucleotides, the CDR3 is TGTGCCAGCAGCCGAGGGGGCAATGAGCAGTTCTTC.

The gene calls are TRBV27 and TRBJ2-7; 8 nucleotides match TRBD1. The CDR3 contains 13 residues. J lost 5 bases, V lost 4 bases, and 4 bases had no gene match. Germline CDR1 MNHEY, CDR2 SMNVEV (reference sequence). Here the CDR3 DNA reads TGTGCCAGCAGTTGGCAGGGGGCGAACGAGCAGTACTTC. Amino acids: CASSWQGANEQYF.

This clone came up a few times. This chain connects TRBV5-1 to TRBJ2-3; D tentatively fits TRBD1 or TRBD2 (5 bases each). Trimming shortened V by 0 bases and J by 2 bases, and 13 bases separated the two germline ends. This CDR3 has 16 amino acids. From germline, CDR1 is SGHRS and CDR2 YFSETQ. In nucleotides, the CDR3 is TGCGCCAGCAGCTTGGGGAGCCGGGGACCCACAGATACGCAGTATTTT. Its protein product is CASSLGSRGPTDTQYF.

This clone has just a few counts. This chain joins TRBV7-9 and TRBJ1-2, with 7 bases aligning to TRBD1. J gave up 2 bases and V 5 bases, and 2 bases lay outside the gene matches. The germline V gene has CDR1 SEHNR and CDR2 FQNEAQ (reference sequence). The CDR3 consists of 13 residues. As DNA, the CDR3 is TGTGCCAGCAGCCCACAGGGGAACTATGGCTACACCTTC. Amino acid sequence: CASSPQGNYGYTF.

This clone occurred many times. The CDR3 DNA follows: TGTGCCTGGTCGAAGGGAGTCGACTATGGCTACACCTTC. Amino acid sequence: CAWSKGVDYGYTF. The chain couples TRBV30 to TRBJ1-2; D not certain. There are 13 residues in the CDR3. Germline V gene data show CDR1 as GTSNPN and CDR2 as SVGIG (reference sequence). The V and J ends lost 5 bases and 3 bases respectively, with 13 bases between them. Full variable domain (outside the CDR3, taken from reference TRBV30 and TRBJ1-2): SQTIHQWPATLVQPVGSPLSLECTVEGTSNPNLYWYRQAAGRGLQLLFYSVGIGQISSEVPQNLSASRPQDRQFILSSKKLLLSDSGFYLCAWSKGVDYGYTFGSGTRLTVV.

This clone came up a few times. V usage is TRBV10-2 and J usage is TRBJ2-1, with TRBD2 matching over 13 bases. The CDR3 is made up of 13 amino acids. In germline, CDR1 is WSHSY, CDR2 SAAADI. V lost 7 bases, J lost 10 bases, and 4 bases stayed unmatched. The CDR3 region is CASKSGLAGEQFF. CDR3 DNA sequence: TGCGCCAGCAAGTCGGGACTAGCGGGAGAGCAGTTCTTC.

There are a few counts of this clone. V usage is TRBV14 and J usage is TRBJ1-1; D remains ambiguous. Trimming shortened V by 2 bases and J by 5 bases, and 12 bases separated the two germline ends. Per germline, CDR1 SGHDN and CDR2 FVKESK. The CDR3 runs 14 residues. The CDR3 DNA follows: TGTGCCAGCAGCCAAAACTGGGGAGTAACTGAAGCTTTCTTT. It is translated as CASSQNWGVTEAFF. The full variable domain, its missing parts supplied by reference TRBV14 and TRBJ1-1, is EAGVTQFPSHSVIEKGQTVTLRCDPISGHDNLYWYRRVMGKEIKFLLHFVKESKQDESGMPNNRFLAERTGGTYSTLKVQPAELEDSGVYFCASSQNWGVTEAFFGQGTRLTVV.

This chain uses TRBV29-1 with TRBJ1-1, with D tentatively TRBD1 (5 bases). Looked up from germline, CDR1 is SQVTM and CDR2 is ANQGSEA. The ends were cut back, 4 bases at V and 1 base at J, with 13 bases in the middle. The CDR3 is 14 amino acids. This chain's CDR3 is CSVGNRLTNTEAFF. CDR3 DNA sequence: TGCAGCGTTGGGAACAGGTTAACGAACACTGAAGCTTTCTTT. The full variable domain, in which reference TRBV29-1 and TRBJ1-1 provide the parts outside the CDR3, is SAVISQKPSRDICQRGTSLTIQCQVDSQVTMMFWYRQQPGQSLTLIATANQGSEATYESGFVIDKFPISRPNLTFSTLTVSNMSPEDSSIYLCSVGNRLTNTEAFFGQGTRLTVV.

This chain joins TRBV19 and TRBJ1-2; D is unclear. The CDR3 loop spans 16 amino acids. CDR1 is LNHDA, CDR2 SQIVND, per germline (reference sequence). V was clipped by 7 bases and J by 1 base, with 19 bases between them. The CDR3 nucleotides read TGTGCCAGTACCCCCGGCATGGCAGACTATAACTATGGCTACACCTTC. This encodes CASTPGMADYNYGYTF.

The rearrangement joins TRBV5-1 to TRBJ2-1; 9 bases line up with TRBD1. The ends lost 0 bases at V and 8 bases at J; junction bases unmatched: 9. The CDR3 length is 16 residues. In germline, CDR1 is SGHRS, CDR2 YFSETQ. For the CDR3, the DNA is TGCGCCAGCAGCTTGGCCGGGACAGGGAAAGGCGATGAGCAGTTCTTC. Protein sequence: CASSLAGTGKGDEQFF.

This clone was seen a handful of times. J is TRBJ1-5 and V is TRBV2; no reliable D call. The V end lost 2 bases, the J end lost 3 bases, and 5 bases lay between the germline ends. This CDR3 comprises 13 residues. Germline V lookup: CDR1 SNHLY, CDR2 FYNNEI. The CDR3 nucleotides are TGTGCCAGCAGTGAACAGGTCAATCAGCCCCAGCATTTT. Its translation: CASSEQVNQPQHF.

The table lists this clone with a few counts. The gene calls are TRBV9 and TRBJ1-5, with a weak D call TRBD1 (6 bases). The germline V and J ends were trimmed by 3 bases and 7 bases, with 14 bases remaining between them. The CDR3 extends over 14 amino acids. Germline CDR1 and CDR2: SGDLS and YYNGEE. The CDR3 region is CASSATGQEQPQHF. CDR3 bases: TGTGCCAGCAGCGCAACAGGGCAGGAGCAGCCCCAGCATTTT.

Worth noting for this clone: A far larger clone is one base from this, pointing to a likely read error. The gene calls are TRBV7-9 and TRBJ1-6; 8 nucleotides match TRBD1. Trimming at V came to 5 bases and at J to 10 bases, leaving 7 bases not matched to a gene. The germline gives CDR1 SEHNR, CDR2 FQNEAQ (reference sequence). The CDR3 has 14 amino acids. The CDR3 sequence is CASSAGQVGSPLHF. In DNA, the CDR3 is TGTGCCAGCAGCGCGGGACAGGTAGGCTCACCCCTCCACTTT.

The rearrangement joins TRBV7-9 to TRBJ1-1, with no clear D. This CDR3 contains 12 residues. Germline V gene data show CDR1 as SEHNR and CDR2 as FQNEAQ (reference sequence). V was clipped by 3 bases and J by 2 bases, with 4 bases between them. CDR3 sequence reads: CASSFQNTEAFF. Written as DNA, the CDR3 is TGTGCCAGCAGCTTCCAAAACACTGAAGCTTTCTTT.

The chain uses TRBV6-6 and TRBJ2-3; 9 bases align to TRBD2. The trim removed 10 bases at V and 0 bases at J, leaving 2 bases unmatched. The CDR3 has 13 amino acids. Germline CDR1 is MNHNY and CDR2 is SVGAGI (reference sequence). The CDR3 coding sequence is TGTGCCACCGCGGGGGGGAGCACAGATACGCAGTATTTT. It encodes CATAGGSTDTQYF.

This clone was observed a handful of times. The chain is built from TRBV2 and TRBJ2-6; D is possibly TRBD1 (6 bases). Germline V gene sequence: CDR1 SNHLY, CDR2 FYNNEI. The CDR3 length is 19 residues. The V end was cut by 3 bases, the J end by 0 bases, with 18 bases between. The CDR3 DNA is TGTGCCAGCAGTGACCCCGGGACAAGGGGGTTCTCTGGGGCCAACGTCCTGACTTTC. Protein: CASSDPGTRGFSGANVLTF.